Shown below are 2 T cell receptor beta chains from a single sample sequenced in a study of shared clonotypes between healthy human individuals (dated by TCRdb to 2020 to 2021). The library came from the immunoSEQ multiplex PCR assay. Imported from immuneACCESS, the table was reduced by TCRdb to in-frame sequences with V and J called. These copies leave out some clones; in studies compared against another copy, an unresolved V gene accounts for under half, and the cause of the remainder is not known. The sample includes 1,500,000 or so clones, with about 98.5% observed a single time. About 0.34% of the sample rests with the top ten. Input material: naive CD4+ T cells sorted from blood. This specimen's cell subset or site label, per the study, means: CD45RA+ positively selected. These receptors all come from a man under 40 in good health.

The chain joins TRBV19 to TRBJ1-5, with a possible D match to TRBD1 (5 bases). The V gene's germline CDR1 is LNHDA and CDR2 SQIVND (reference sequence). CDR3 size: 13 residues. V lost 6 bases to trimming and J lost 2 bases, with 8 bases between them. CDR3 DNA: TGTGCCAGTAGCGACAGCCGCAATCAGCCCCAGCATTTT. Translation: CASSDSRNQPQHF.

This clone has just one count. CDR3 residues: CSVEALLGTVGQFF. The CDR3 DNA follows: TGCAGCGTTGAAGCGCTACTGGGGACGGTGGGGCAGTTCTTC. This chain links TRBV29-1 with TRBJ2-1; either TRBD1 or TRBD2 may supply D (5 bases each). V was trimmed by 1 base and J by 12 bases, leaving 19 bases between them. Germline lookup yields CDR1 SQVTM and CDR2 ANQGSEA. The CDR3 spans 14 residues.